This entry features one T cell receptor beta chain sequence. The data were produced by immunoSEQ multiplex PCR, yet TCRdb's version contains in-frame clones alone and is incomplete. The sample lists about 210,000 clones; 80% to 85% were seen once. Researchers sorted participants into cohorts using their self-reported clinical history. Someone with COVID-19 had been met by exposed participants within 2 weeks before study entry. The record originates from a study of blood T cell repertoires in COVID-19. In the study overall: COVID-19 samples collected from the United States, Italy and Spain covered acute and convalescent phases.

The CDR3 has 15 amino acids. Germline-derived CDR1 and CDR2 are SNHLY and FYNNEI. J lost 5 bases, V lost 8 bases, and 9 bases had no gene match. The chain uses TRBV2 and TRBJ2-2, with 9 bases lining up with TRBD2. The sequence derives from a woman aged 25 to 39 who had been exposed to COVID-19. The sequenced sample was PBMCs or T cells enriched from blood (not recorded which). The CDR3 sequence is CASAAGGGRTGELFF. The CDR3 DNA follows: TGTGCCAGCGCAGCGGGGGGTGGAAGGACCGGGGAGCTGTTTTTT.